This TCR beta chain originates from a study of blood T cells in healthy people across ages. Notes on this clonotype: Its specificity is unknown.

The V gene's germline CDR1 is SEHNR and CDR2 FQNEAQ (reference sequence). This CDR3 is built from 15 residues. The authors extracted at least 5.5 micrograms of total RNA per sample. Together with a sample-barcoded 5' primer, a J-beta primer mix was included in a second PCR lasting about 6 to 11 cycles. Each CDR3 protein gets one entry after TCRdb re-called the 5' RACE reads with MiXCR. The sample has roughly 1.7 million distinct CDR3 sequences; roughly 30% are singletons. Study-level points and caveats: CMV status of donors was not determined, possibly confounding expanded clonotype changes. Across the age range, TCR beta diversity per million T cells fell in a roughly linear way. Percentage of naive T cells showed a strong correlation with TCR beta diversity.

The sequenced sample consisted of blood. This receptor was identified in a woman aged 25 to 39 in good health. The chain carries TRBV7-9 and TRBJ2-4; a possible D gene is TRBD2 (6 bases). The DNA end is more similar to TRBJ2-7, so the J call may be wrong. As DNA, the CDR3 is TGTGCCAGCAGCTTAGCGTACCGCGGGGTCTACGAGCAGTACTTC. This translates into CASSLAYRGVYEQYF.